The 27 T cell receptor beta chains below were found in one sample sequenced in a study of T cell changes during pregnancy in multiple sclerosis. Produced via immunoSEQ multiplex PCR; TCRdb's table is partial and in-frame only. Of over 55,000 clones in the sample, around nine tenths were seen once. The sample taken for sequencing was peripheral blood from another person, used as feeder cells. These receptors originate from a human donor whose cells served as feeder cells for cultures in a pregnancy study.

The V gene is TRBV11-2, the J gene TRBJ1-4; D call uncertain. Trimming pared 0 bases from V and 4 bases from J, leaving 3 bases between. CDR3 length equals 13 residues. The V gene's germline CDR1 is SGHAT and CDR2 FQNNGV. The CDR3 region has the DNA TGTGCCAGCAGCTTAGATGTTAATGAAAAACTGTTTTTT. This translates into CASSLDVNEKLFF.

The chain employs TRBV28 and TRBJ1-4, with 8 bases that match TRBD1. The CDR3 is 14 residues long. The V segment lost 6 bases and the J segment 4 bases; nucleotides outside the gene matches: 4. The germline V gene encodes CDR1 MDHEN and CDR2 SYDVKM. Here the CDR3 reads CASRSGGINEKLFF. Here the CDR3 DNA reads TGTGCCAGCAGATCAGGGGGCATTAATGAAAAACTGTTTTTT.

The genes are TRBV21-1 and TRBJ2-7; the tabulated D call, TRBD1, remains unverified against the DNA. TRBV21-1 is a pseudogene. This CDR3 spans 15 amino acids. This chain's CDR3 is CASSRRDRTKYEQYF. For the CDR3, the DNA is TGTGCCAGCAGCAGGAGGGACAGGACAAAATACGAGCAGTACTTC.

The genes are TRBV7-2 and TRBJ2-5, with TRBD1 matching over 7 bases. This CDR3 has 14 amino acids. Trimming removed 4 bases from V and 2 bases from J; junction bases left unmatched: 4. Germline assignment: CDR1 SGHTA and CDR2 FQGNSA. The chain's CDR3 is CASSSRTGQETQYF. In DNA form, the CDR3 reads TGTGCCAGCAGCTCCCGGACAGGACAAGAGACCCAGTACTTC.

This clone was found once. The chain combines TRBV12-5 with TRBJ2-5; D may be TRBD2 (6 bases). The germline V gene encodes CDR1 LGHNT and CDR2 FRNRAP. The V and J ends lost 1 base and 7 bases respectively, with 19 bases between them. The CDR3 sequence is 16 residues long. CDR3 residues: CASGLATQEGQRTQYF. The CDR3 region has the DNA TGTGCTAGTGGTTTGGCAACTCAGGAGGGCCAGAGGACCCAGTACTTC.

The genes are TRBV7-9 and TRBJ1-2, with D tentatively TRBD1 (5 bases). V lost 3 bases to trimming and J lost 4 bases, with 12 bases between them. This CDR3 has 14 residues. Germline CDR1 reads SEHNR; CDR2 reads FQNEAQ (reference sequence). CDR3 in amino acids: CASSLQGPSYGYTF. The CDR3 DNA is TGTGCCAGCAGCTTGCAGGGACCGTCCTATGGCTACACCTTC.

This chain uses TRBV7-3 with TRBJ2-7; possibly TRBD2 for D (7 bases). Germline V CDR1 and CDR2: SGHTA, FQGTGA. V lost 2 bases and J 2 bases, leaving 16 bases between the germline ends. This CDR3 contains 16 residues. The CDR3 DNA sequence: TGTGCCAGCAGCTTAGGGGGGGCAGGGAAGCCCTACGAGCAGTACTTC. Its translation: CASSLGGAGKPYEQYF.

This clone showed up just once. V is TRBV10-1 and J is TRBJ1-1; D remains ambiguous. V was trimmed by 4 bases and J by 5 bases, leaving 14 bases between them. The CDR3 covers 14 residues. The germline CDR1 and CDR2 sequences are WNHNN and SYGVQD (reference sequence). CDR3 amino acids: CASSVQRSGTEAFF. CDR3 nucleotides: TGCGCCAGCAGTGTCCAGCGGAGTGGGACTGAAGCTTTCTTT.

V gene TRBV14 combines with J gene TRBJ1-3; D remains unclear. Germline V gene lookup returns CDR1 SGHDN and CDR2 FVKESK. V was cut by 4 bases and J by 0 bases, with 13 bases left in between. The CDR3 extends over 16 amino acids. In nucleotides, the CDR3 is TGTGCCAGCAGCCCCAACAGACTCATCTCTGGAAACACCATATATTTT. The encoded protein is CASSPNRLISGNTIYF.

V usage is TRBV7-3 and J usage is TRBJ2-2, with D unresolved. V was trimmed by 5 bases and J by 3 bases, leaving 7 bases between them. This CDR3 is built from 13 residues. From germline, CDR1 is SGHTA and CDR2 FQGTGA. This chain's CDR3 is CASSPGHTGELFF. The DNA of the CDR3 is TGTGCCAGCAGCCCCGGACACACCGGGGAGCTGTTTTTT. Together with reference TRBV7-3 and TRBJ2-2, the CDR3 gives the full variable domain: GAGVSQTPSNKVTEKGKYVELRCDPISGHTALYWYRQSLGQGPEFLIYFQGTGAADDSGLPNDRFFAVRPEGSVSTLKIQRTERGDSAVYLCASSPGHTGELFFGEGSRLTVL.

The rearrangement joins TRBV25-1 to TRBJ1-3; D unresolved. Trimming removed 0 bases from V and 7 bases from J, with 16 bases in between. This CDR3 has 16 residues. The germline V gene encodes CDR1 MGHDK and CDR2 SYGVNS. CDR3 coding DNA: TGTGCCAGCAGTGAATACTTCGGTACTATTGGCAACACCATATATTTT. This sequence encodes CASSEYFGTIGNTIYF.

This rearrangement joins TRBV7-2 to TRBJ1-6; 7 bases are a match to TRBD1. Germline trimming cut 1 base from V and 9 bases from J; bases unmatched to any gene: 6. This CDR3 contains 15 residues. CDR1 is SGHTA and CDR2 is FQGNSA in the germline V gene. The CDR3 region is CASSLEIRGGSPLHF. CDR3 nucleotides: TGTGCCAGCAGCTTAGAGATCAGGGGGGGTTCACCCCTCCACTTT.

The rearrangement uses TRBV30 and TRBJ1-5; weak D call: TRBD1 (6 bases). The CDR3 covers 13 residues. The V end was cut by 2 bases, the J end by 9 bases, with 14 bases between. Germline loops: CDR1 GTSNPN, CDR2 SVGIG (reference sequence). As DNA, the CDR3 is TGTGCCTGGAGTTTCCGGGCGGGGGCGCCCCAGCATTTT. It is translated as CAWSFRAGAPQHF.

The gene calls are TRBV5-1 and TRBJ1-1; a possible D gene is TRBD1 (5 bases). V lost 2 bases, J lost 6 bases, and 8 bases lay in between. The CDR3 has 12 amino acids. The germline V gene encodes CDR1 SGHRS and CDR2 YFSETQ. CDR3 sequence: CASSLAGPEAFF. Here the CDR3 DNA reads TGCGCCAGCAGCTTAGCAGGGCCTGAAGCTTTCTTT.

CDR3: CASSLLAGYEQYF. The CDR3 nucleotides are TGTGCCAGCAGCTTACTAGCGGGCTACGAGCAGTACTTC. This chain connects TRBV7-3 to TRBJ2-7; 8 bases align to TRBD2. V trimming: 2 bases; J trimming: 3 bases; junction bases outside the gene matches: 0. The germline V gene encodes CDR1 SGHTA and CDR2 FQGTGA. The CDR3 extends over 13 amino acids.

The V and J genes are TRBV19 and TRBJ2-3; 9 nucleotides align to TRBD1. The CDR3 extends over 15 amino acids. Losses at the gene ends were 5 bases for V and 1 base for J; bases not matched to a gene: 4. Germline V gene data show CDR1 as LNHDA and CDR2 as SQIVND (reference sequence). The CDR3 protein is CASSPRTGGTDTQYF. CDR3 in DNA: TGTGCCAGTAGTCCCAGGACAGGGGGCACAGATACGCAGTATTTT. Complete variable domain (other parts from reference TRBV19 and TRBJ2-3): DGGITQSPKYLFRKEGQNVTLSCEQNLNHDAMYWYRQDPGQGLRLIYYSQIVNDFQKGDIAEGYSVSREKKESFPLTVTSAQKNPTAFYLCASSPRTGGTDTQYFGPGTRLTVL.

This chain connects TRBV4-2 to TRBJ2-1, with TRBD2 matching over 9 bases. The CDR3 totals 15 residues. From germline, CDR1 is LGHNA and CDR2 YNFKEQ. V shed 4 bases and J 9 bases; nucleotides not matched to a gene: 10. The CDR3 region has the DNA TGTGCCAGCAGCCCCGGGGGCGGGGGGGAAAGTGAGCAGTTCTTC. Protein: CASSPGGGGESEQFF.

This chain uses TRBV18 with TRBJ1-1; maybe TRBD1 (5 bases). CDR1 and CDR2 from the germline V gene are KGHSH and LQKENI. The CDR3 has 14 residues. Trimming removed 6 bases at V and 6 bases at J, with 17 bases between. The CDR3 DNA reads TGTGCCAGCTCCTTGGAGGCCAGGGTGTCTGAAGCTTTCTTT. Amino acid sequence: CASSLEARVSEAFF.

The chain combines TRBV7-9 with TRBJ2-7, with D possibly being TRBD1 (6 bases). Germline CDR1 reads SEHNR; CDR2 reads FQNEAQ (reference sequence). Trimming took off 5 bases at V and 0 bases at J, with 20 bases between the two ends. This CDR3 has 17 residues. CDR3 sequence: CASSPKSGTINSYEQYF. The CDR3 DNA reads TGTGCCAGCAGCCCAAAGTCAGGGACAATTAACTCCTACGAGCAGTACTTC.

The V and J genes are TRBV2 and TRBJ1-1, with TRBD1 as a possible D gene (5 bases). Per the germline V gene, CDR1 is SNHLY and CDR2 is FYNNEI. V lost 10 bases and J lost 0, with 12 bases in between. This CDR3 has 13 residues. The CDR3 DNA reads as TGTGCCACCCAAGGGGACTTGAACACTGAAGCTTTCTTT. Protein: CATQGDLNTEAFF.

This clone is a singleton in its sample. The chain joins TRBV10-3 to TRBJ2-7; 8 positions match TRBD2. The germline CDR1 and CDR2 sequences are ENHRY and SYGVKD. This CDR3 spans 16 amino acids. J lost 2 bases, V lost 6 bases, and 12 bases had no gene match. The CDR3 sequence: CAISDAAGGQTYEQYF. The CDR3 DNA follows: TGTGCCATCAGCGACGCTGCGGGGGGCCAAACCTACGAGCAGTACTTC.

This chain connects TRBV23-1 to TRBJ2-7, with 9 bases fitting TRBD1. TRBV23-1 is placed among ORFs of uncertain function. The V and J ends lost 8 bases and 3 bases, in that order; junction bases with no gene match: 11. The CDR3 is made up of 15 amino acids. The CDR3 protein is CASLGGDRAIYEQYF. The CDR3 DNA follows: TGCGCCAGCCTTGGGGGGGACAGGGCCATCTACGAGCAGTACTTC.

The genes are TRBV28 and TRBJ2-7; 7 bases match TRBD1. CDR3 length equals 14 residues. The germline CDR1 and CDR2 sequences are MDHEN and SYDVKM. Losses at the gene ends were 5 bases for V and 0 bases for J; bases not matched to a gene: 4. The CDR3 DNA sequence: TGTGCCAGCAGTACGACAGGGTCCTCCTACGAGCAGTACTTC. This encodes CASSTTGSSYEQYF.

The chain couples TRBV19 to TRBJ2-1, with a weak D call TRBD1 (6 bases). Germline values: CDR1 LNHDA, CDR2 SQIVND (reference sequence). The CDR3 runs to 15 residues. V lost 6 bases, J lost 3 bases, and 15 bases lay in between. Here the CDR3 DNA reads TGTGCCAGTAGCGTACAGGGAAAGTTCTACAATGAGCAGTTCTTC. Translating gives CASSVQGKFYNEQFF.

This rearrangement joins TRBV28 to TRBJ2-7, with D possibly TRBD2 on 5 matching bases. V shed 4 bases and J shed 3 bases, with 13 bases lying between them. The CDR3 is made up of 14 amino acids. Germline V gene lookup returns CDR1 MDHEN and CDR2 SYDVKM. This chain's CDR3 is CASSSLSVSYEQYF. The CDR3 DNA follows: TGTGCCAGCAGTTCCCTTAGCGTGAGCTACGAGCAGTACTTC.

The rearrangement joins TRBV11-3 to TRBJ1-1; 9 bases are shared with TRBD1. The CDR3 is made up of 15 amino acids. Germline V lookup: CDR1 SGHNT, CDR2 YENEEA. Trimming at V came to 5 bases and at J to 2 bases, leaving 6 bases not matched to a gene. In DNA, the CDR3 is TGTGCCAGCAGCCACGGGACAGGGCGAAACACTGAAGCTTTCTTT. Translating it yields CASSHGTGRNTEAFF.

This chain connects TRBV6-5 to TRBJ2-2, with D possibly TRBD1 on 6 matching bases. Germline CDR1 MNHEY, CDR2 SVGAGI. V dropped 7 bases and J dropped 6 bases, with 15 bases sitting between them. This CDR3 spans 14 amino acids. The CDR3 spells CASIKTGWAGELFF. The CDR3 DNA reads as TGTGCCAGCATCAAAACAGGGTGGGCCGGGGAGCTGTTTTTT.